What follows are 21 T cell receptor beta chains derived from one specimen sequenced in a study of identical twins. One entry per CDR3 protein, called by TCRdb with MiXCR from the 5' RACE reads. The data contain approximately 700,000 distinct CDR3 sequences, roughly 6% of them singletons. Sequencing input: naive T cells sorted from blood. The receptors derive from a man between 18 and 35 years old in good health.

This clonotype was seen many times. The genes are TRBV5-1 and TRBJ2-3; no clear D. Germline values: CDR1 SGHRS, CDR2 YFSETQ. V shed 0 bases and J shed 0 bases, with 5 bases lying between them. CDR3 size: 14 residues. The CDR3 reads CASSLGTSTDTQYF. CDR3 sequence (DNA): TGCGCCAGCAGCTTGGGAACCAGCACAGATACGCAGTATTTT.

At least ten counts were recorded for this clonotype. This sequence joins TRBV3-1 and TRBJ1-5; D is undetermined. The CDR3 spans 13 residues. The V gene's germline CDR1 is LGHDT and CDR2 YNNKEL (reference sequence). V lost 4 bases and J 2 bases, leaving 6 bases between the germline ends. The CDR3 DNA reads as TGTGCCAGCAGCCGGGGTGGCAATCAGCCCCAGCATTTT. Its protein is CASSRGGNQPQHF.

This clonotype was counted at least ten times. The J gene is TRBJ1-4, the V gene TRBV29-1, with 8 bases identical to TRBD1. The V gene's germline CDR1 is SQVTM and CDR2 ANQGSEA. V trimming: 7 bases; J trimming: 8 bases; junction bases outside the gene matches: 3. This CDR3 region has 11 residues. The CDR3 DNA sequence: TGCAGCGGGAGGGACAGGGAAAAACTGTTTTTT. Its protein is CSGRDREKLFF.

This clonotype occurred many times. The chain couples TRBV21-1 to TRBJ2-3; TRBD1 is the table's D call and was not checked against the DNA. TRBV21-1 is classified as a pseudogene. This CDR3 spans 21 amino acids. The CDR3 DNA is TGTGCCAGCAGCAACAACCGGATTTCGGTTACCGGGACAGGGCAAACAGATACGCAGTATTTT. Translation: CASSNNRISVTGTGQTDTQYF.

This clonotype was recorded many times. The chain carries TRBV30 and TRBJ2-3; D is ambiguous. Trimming removed 4 bases at V and 1 base at J, with 9 bases between. This CDR3 is built from 13 residues. Germline CDR1 GTSNPN, CDR2 SVGIG (reference sequence). The CDR3 reads CAWTIGGTDTQYF. The CDR3 DNA reads TGTGCCTGGACGATAGGTGGCACAGATACGCAGTATTTT.

This clonotype was seen repeatedly, ten times or more. The rearrangement uses TRBV5-1 and TRBJ2-1; D tentatively fits TRBD1 or TRBD2 (6 bases each). The CDR3 consists of 13 residues. The germline V gene encodes CDR1 SGHRS and CDR2 YFSETQ. V shed 7 bases and J shed 8 bases, with 16 bases lying between them. The CDR3 DNA reads TGCGCCAGCTCCCCCCCGGGGGCGGATGAGCAGTTCTTC. Translated, it gives CASSPPGADEQFF.

The chain couples TRBV7-3 to TRBJ2-1, with 12 bases aligning to TRBD2. The length of the CDR3 is 18 residues. Looked up from germline, CDR1 is SGHTA and CDR2 is FQGTGA. After removal of 4 bases from V and 8 bases from J, the junction contained 15 bases not matched to a gene. CDR3 DNA: TGTGCCAGCAGCTCGTTCGGAGGACTAGCGGGAAGAAATGATGAGCAGTTCTTC. Amino acid sequence: CASSSFGGLAGRNDEQFF.

The chain recombines TRBV5-1 with TRBJ2-1; TRBD1 aligns across 7 bases. The CDR3 is made up of 16 amino acids. The V and J ends lost 4 bases and 3 bases, in that order; junction bases with no gene match: 10. Germline assignment: CDR1 SGHRS and CDR2 YFSETQ. DNA for the CDR3: TGCGCCAGCAGCCACTCCGGGACAGTTTACTACAATGAGCAGTTCTTC. The encoded protein is CASSHSGTVYYNEQFF.

This chain links TRBV15 with TRBJ2-5; 9 bases line up with TRBD1. Looked up from germline, CDR1 is LNHNV and CDR2 is YYDKDF (reference sequence). The CDR3 length is 16 residues. The junction had 11 bases not matched to a gene; V was cut back by 3 bases and J by 6 bases. CDR3 DNA: TGTGCCACCAGCAGGGCCGGGACAGGGTACCCTCAGACCCAGTACTTC. Translating gives CATSRAGTGYPQTQYF. Together with reference TRBV15 and TRBJ2-5, the CDR3 gives the full variable domain: DAMVIQNPRYQVTQFGKPVTLSCSQTLNHNVMYWYQQKSSQAPKLLFHYYDKDFNNEADTPDNFQSRRPNTSFCFLDIRSPGLGDTAMYLCATSRAGTGYPQTQYFGPGTRLLVL.

This clonotype was counted many times. The rearrangement joins TRBV7-8 to TRBJ2-4, with no clear D. V dropped 0 bases and J dropped 3 bases, with 0 bases sitting between them. The CDR3 covers 12 residues. In germline, CDR1 is SGHVS, CDR2 FQNEAQ. The CDR3 spells CASSLAKNIQYF. DNA of the CDR3: TGTGCCAGCAGCTTAGCCAAAAACATTCAGTACTTC. The variable domain in full, completed from reference TRBV7-8 and TRBJ2-4, reads GAGVSQSPRYKVAKRGQDVALRCDPISGHVSLFWYQQALGQGPEFLTYFQNEAQLDKSGLPSDRFFAERPEGSVSTLKIQRTQQEDSAVYLCASSLAKNIQYFGAGTRLSVL.

The sample holds a few counts of this clonotype. The rearrangement joins TRBV6-5 to TRBJ2-2, with TRBD1 as a possible D gene (5 bases). Trimming took 2 bases from V and 6 from J, leaving 16 bases between them. The CDR3 contains 16 residues. Germline-derived CDR1 and CDR2 are MNHEY and SVGAGI. CDR3 loop: CASSYVFSGSSGELFF. DNA for the CDR3: TGTGCCAGCAGTTACGTTTTTTCAGGGTCCTCCGGGGAGCTGTTTTTT.

The CDR3 nucleotides are TGTGCCAGCTCATCTCCGGACAGATTAAATCAGCCCCAGCATTTT. It codes for CASSSPDRLNQPQHF. The chain employs TRBV18 and TRBJ1-5; D is possibly TRBD1 (6 bases). The CDR3 covers 15 residues. In germline, CDR1 is KGHSH, CDR2 LQKENI. With 5 bases removed from V and 4 bases from J, the gap between germline ends came to 15 bases.

The sample holds many counts of this clonotype. The genes are TRBV4-3 and TRBJ2-3; 8 positions agree with TRBD1. Germline CDR1 reads LGHNA; CDR2 reads YSLEER. After removal of 5 bases from V and 2 bases from J, the junction contained 6 bases not matched to a gene. This CDR3 is 15 amino acids long. The CDR3 DNA is TGCGCCAGCAGCGCGAGACAGGGGCCCACAGATACGCAGTATTTT. Translating gives CASSARQGPTDTQYF.

This clonotype occurred many times. CDR3 sequence: CSATGTASYEQYF. CDR3 coding DNA: TGCAGTGCTACCGGGACAGCCTCCTACGAGCAGTACTTC. J is TRBJ2-7 and V is TRBV20-1; TRBD1 agrees at 7 bases. The CDR3 is made up of 13 amino acids. CDR1 DFQATT and CDR2 SNEGSKA come from the germline V gene (reference sequence). Trimming cost V 4 bases and J 0 bases; bases outside gene matches: 3.

This clonotype appeared a few times. The chain combines TRBV5-1 with TRBJ2-5; TRBD1 matches 7 bases. Trimming took 4 bases from V and 5 from J; bases not matched to a gene: 11. There are 15 residues in the CDR3. Germline loops: CDR1 SGHRS, CDR2 YFSETQ. CDR3 loop: CASSTGQKSPETQYF. CDR3 bases: TGCGCCAGCAGCACGGGACAGAAGTCTCCGGAGACCCAGTACTTC. Full variable domain (outside the CDR3, taken from reference TRBV5-1 and TRBJ2-5): KAGVTQTPRYLIKTRGQQVTLSCSPISGHRSVSWYQQTPGQGLQFLFEYFSETQRNKGNFPGRFSGRQFSNSRSEMNVSTLELGDSALYLCASSTGQKSPETQYFGPGTRLLVL.

This clonotype was counted at least ten times. This sequence joins TRBV3-1 and TRBJ1-1; D gene ambiguous. V lost 0 bases to trimming and J lost 11 bases, with 10 bases between them. CDR3 length: 12 amino acids. CDR1 and CDR2 (germline): LGHDT, YNNKEL (reference sequence). The CDR3 region has the DNA TGTGCCAGCAGCCAAGATGGCCCGGAGGCTTTCTTT. The encoded protein is CASSQDGPEAFF.

This clonotype was observed many times. J is TRBJ2-1 and V is TRBV4-3; D is tentatively TRBD1 or TRBD2 (6 bases each). Deletions cut 0 bases from V and 3 bases from J, with 9 bases between. There are 15 residues in the CDR3. CDR1 and CDR2 (germline): LGHNA, YSLEER. The CDR3 loop reads CASSQDGGLYNEQFF. In DNA form, the CDR3 reads TGCGCCAGCAGCCAAGATGGGGGGCTCTACAATGAGCAGTTCTTC.

This clonotype was recorded many times. This chain uses TRBV10-3 with TRBJ2-7; 11 bases are shared with TRBD1. Germline assignment: CDR1 ENHRY and CDR2 SYGVKD. With 10 bases clipped from V and 3 bases from J, the junction kept 8 bases outside the gene matches. CDR3 length equals 14 residues. The CDR3 DNA sequence: TGTGCCACGCTTAGGACAGGGGGCGACTACGAGCAGTACTTC. Its translation: CATLRTGGDYEQYF.

This clonotype was picked up many times. The V gene is TRBV5-1, the J gene TRBJ2-2; possibly TRBD2 for D (5 bases). The CDR3 runs 16 residues. The V gene's germline CDR1 is SGHRS and CDR2 YFSETQ. Trimming stripped 1 base from V and 5 bases from J, with 15 bases between. The CDR3 DNA sequence: TGCGCCAGCAGCTTGTCGCGGGCCCGACTTACCGGGGAGCTGTTTTTT. Translation: CASSLSRARLTGELFF.

The table lists this clonotype with many counts. The J gene is TRBJ2-5, the V gene TRBV12-3 or TRBV12-4, with D possibly being TRBD1 or TRBD2 (5 bases each). Trimming stripped 4 bases from V and 1 base from J, with 7 bases between. This CDR3 is 13 amino acids long. The CDR3 bases are TGTGCCAGCAGTTCGGGACCCCAAGAGACCCAGTACTTC. As protein: CASSSGPQETQYF.

In this sample, this clonotype turned up many times. The V and J genes are TRBV24-1 and TRBJ2-5, with D maybe TRBD1 (6 bases). The CDR3 is 13 residues long. V shed 3 bases and J shed 2 bases, with 6 bases lying between them. The germline V gene has CDR1 KGHDR and CDR2 SFDVKD. For the CDR3, the DNA is TGTGCCACCAGTGATCAGGGGCAAGAGACCCAGTACTTC. It is translated as CATSDQGQETQYF.